This TCR beta chain was identified during a study of CD8+CD57+ T cells in acquired aplastic anemia. Study context: The study obtained an average of 3.2 ug of DNA from sorted CD4+ and CD8+ cells. Healthy-donor CD4+ cells averaged about 9.8 million reads. Study-level findings and limits: Controls did not differ significantly from patients in CD8+ Simpson's diversity. Patients had roughly 31 CD8+ CDR3 sequences in common with controls (the shared set).

About this clonotype: Its antigen is undetermined.

Genomic DNA acted as the template from which TCR beta VDJ combination and CDR3 sequence profiling were carried out. One entry per CDR3 protein results from TCRdb running MiXCR on the reads. Of some 220,000 distinct CDR3 sequences listed, 30% to 40% are singletons. The sequence was collected from a human donor in good health, serving as a control. Sequencing used sorted CD4+, CD8+, or CD8+CD57+ T cells (not recorded which) from PBMCs.

The CDR3 sequence is CASSQEFQRGSYEQYF. The CDR3 nucleotides are TGTGCCAGCAGCCAAGAGTTTCAGCGGGGCTCCTACGAGCAGTACTTC. The chain recombines TRBV4-2 with TRBJ2-7; 7 bases align to TRBD2. The CDR3 has 16 residues. After removal of 0 bases from V and 0 bases from J, the junction contained 5 bases not matched to a gene. CDR1 and CDR2 (germline): LGHNA, YNFKEQ.